This T cell receptor beta chain was obtained from a study of patients and donors after allogeneic stem cell transplantation. The length of the CDR3 is 16 residues. V lost 6 bases, J lost 4 bases, and 21 bases lay in between. Each CDR3 protein gets one entry after TCRdb re-called the RT-PCR reads with MiXCR. The top ten hold around 50% of the sample, which has under 170,000 distinct CDR3 sequences, about two fifths seen once. The receptor was derived from a human donor who was either an allogeneic HSCT recipient or a stem cell or donor lymphocyte infusion donor (not recorded which). It is not recorded whose cells these are; they may come from a transplant donor. The source material was blood, either unsorted or a sorted T cell fraction (not recorded which). The J gene is TRBJ1-1, the V gene TRBV12-3 or TRBV12-4; D not resolved. As DNA, the CDR3 is TGTGCCAGCAGACCTTGGGCCCGAGGGTTGGGCACTGAAGCTTTCTTT. Translation gives CASRPWARGLGTEAFF.